This T cell receptor (beta chain) was profiled in a study of prognosis after radiotherapy for stage I lung cancer. Multiplex PCR, run in two rounds, amplified TCR beta CDR3 from genomic DNA. First-round PCR amplification was performed with primers specific to each TRBV and TRBJ gene. One entry per CDR3 protein, called by TCRdb with MiXCR from the multiplex PCR reads. Here the sample spans about 22,000 distinct CDR3 sequences, roughly 40% being singletons. Germline-derived CDR1 and CDR2 are MDHEN and SYDVKM. CDR3 length: 15 residues. V lost 7 bases and J lost 7, with 17 bases in between. This chain uses TRBV28 with TRBJ2-6; D tentatively fits TRBD1 or TRBD2 (5 bases each). Sequencing was performed on PBMCs, taken before or after stereotactic body radiation therapy (not recorded which). This TCR came from a donor of 50 years or more with non-small cell lung cancer. Written as DNA, the CDR3 is TGTGCCAGCATTGGAGCCGGGGCCGGTGCCAACGTCCTGACTTTC. Its translation is CASIGAGAGANVLTF.